Below are 25 T cell receptor beta chains sequenced from a single sample in a study. TCRdb re-derived calls from the 5' RACE reads in MiXCR, one entry per CDR3 protein. The table lists 60,000 to 65,000 distinct CDR3 sequences, roughly 30% of them singletons. Source material: tumor-infiltrating naive CD4+ T cells sorted from the breast tumor. Indicated subset: naive CD4+ T cells, CD4+CD45RA+CD25-. The receptor source for this set is a female donor with breast cancer.

Remarks on this clonotype: A much bigger clone sits one base away, suggesting this may be a read error. The chain carries TRBV29-1 and TRBJ1-2, with 7 bases identical to TRBD1. This CDR3 contains 13 residues. CDR1 and CDR2 from the germline V gene are SQVTM and ANQGSEA. CDR3: CSAQGMSGYGHTF. CDR3 sequence (DNA): TGCAGCGCACAGGGGATGTCTGGGTATGGCCACACCTTC.

This clonotype was found many times. The chain has TRBV7-6 and TRBJ2-1; a possible D gene is TRBD2 (6 bases). The V end lost 4 bases, the J end lost 2 bases, and 12 bases lay between the germline ends. The CDR3 consists of 15 residues. Germline loops: CDR1 SGHVS, CDR2 FNYEAQ. The CDR3 reads CASSSTGDPYNEQFF. The CDR3 bases are TGTGCCAGCAGCTCTACGGGAGACCCCTACAATGAGCAGTTCTTC.

The table lists this clonotype with many counts. The chain couples TRBV20-1 to TRBJ2-7; a weak D match, TRBD2 (6 bases). This CDR3 contains 13 residues. Deletions cut 5 bases from V and 0 bases from J, with 11 bases between. Per the germline V gene, CDR1 is DFQATT and CDR2 is SNEGSKA (reference sequence). In DNA, the CDR3 is TGCAGTGCTGAGGACGGGAGCTCCTACGAGCAGTACTTC. Protein: CSAEDGSSYEQYF.

The CDR3 nucleotides read TGCGCCAGCAGCTCAAGCGGTGTAGGGACAGATACGCAGTATTTT. This codes for CASSSSGVGTDTQYF. The V call is TRBV5-1, the J call TRBJ2-3; D may be TRBD2 (5 bases). The CDR3 contains 15 residues. V dropped 3 bases and J dropped 3 bases, with 14 bases sitting between them. Germline CDR1 and CDR2: SGHRS and YFSETQ.

This clonotype came up a few times. CDR3 nucleotide sequence: TGCGCCAGCAGCTTCGGACAGGGTGGTGAAAAACTGTTTTTT. It yields the protein CASSFGQGGEKLFF. The V gene is TRBV5-1, the J gene TRBJ1-4; TRBD1 matches 8 bases. V lost 2 bases and J lost 7; bases outside the gene matches: 4. Per germline, CDR1 SGHRS and CDR2 YFSETQ. The CDR3 runs to 14 residues.

This clonotype appeared a few times. J is TRBJ1-5 and V is TRBV20-1; tentatively, D is TRBD1 (6 bases). This CDR3 has 15 residues. V gave up 3 bases and J gave up 4 bases, with 16 bases separating them. In germline, CDR1 is DFQATT, CDR2 SNEGSKA (reference sequence). CDR3 bases: TGCAGTGCTAGTGGGGGAGGGGGGGGAAATCAGCCCCAGCATTTT. Translation gives CSASGGGGGNQPQHF.

Regarding this clonotype: One base away lies a much larger clone, so this may be a sequencing read error. The chain couples TRBV2 to TRBJ1-1; 7 nucleotides align to TRBD1. V trimming: 8 bases; J trimming: 10 bases; junction bases outside the gene matches: 19. Germline V gives CDR1 SNHLY, CDR2 FYNNEI. The CDR3 sequence is 15 residues long. CDR3 in DNA: TGTGCCAGCCCTTCTTTCCTCACAGGGGAAGGATTAGCTTTCTTT. It translates to CASPSFLTGEGLAFF.

This clonotype came up many times. This sequence joins TRBV6-5 and TRBJ2-7; 8 positions agree with TRBD2. The V and J ends lost 5 bases and 2 bases, in that order; junction bases with no gene match: 8. Germline assignment: CDR1 MNHEY and CDR2 SVGAGI. The CDR3 totals 15 residues. CDR3 in amino acids: CASSPGGGRTYEQYF. The CDR3 nucleotides are TGTGCCAGCAGTCCCGGGGGCGGGAGGACCTACGAGCAGTACTTC.

A few counts support this clonotype. This chain connects TRBV12-3 or TRBV12-4 to TRBJ2-1; a weak D match, TRBD2 (6 bases). V lost 4 bases, J lost 7 bases, and 11 bases lay in between. The CDR3 has 13 amino acids. The CDR3 coding sequence is TGTGCCAGCAGTTCGAAACGGGGGAATGAGCAGTTCTTC. It yields the protein CASSSKRGNEQFF.

In its sample, this clonotype was seen many times. V usage is TRBV2 and J usage is TRBJ2-1; D perhaps matches TRBD2 (5 bases). Germline V CDR1 and CDR2: SNHLY, FYNNEI. This CDR3 is built from 11 residues. V shed 8 bases and J shed 12 bases, with 14 bases lying between them. The CDR3 DNA sequence: TGTGCCAGCGGTAATAGCGAGATGCAGTTCTTC. The encoded protein is CASGNSEMQFF.

This clonotype was recorded a few times. The chain links TRBV12-3 or TRBV12-4 to TRBJ1-2, with D tentatively TRBD1 (6 bases). Between the trimmed V and J ends, which lost 8 bases and 4 bases, there was a span of 14 bases. The CDR3 runs to 13 residues. This CDR3 is CASVKGGSYGYTF. CDR3 coding DNA: TGTGCCAGCGTCAAGGGGGGCAGCTATGGCTACACCTTC.

This clonotype has a handful of counts. The chain employs TRBV20-1 and TRBJ2-2; the match to TRBD1 covers 11 bases. Germline-derived CDR1 and CDR2 are DFQATT and SNEGSKA (reference sequence). V shed 5 bases and J 7 bases; nucleotides not matched to a gene: 9. The CDR3 consists of 15 residues. As DNA, the CDR3 is TGCAGTGCTCTACCGGGACAGGGGGGAGGCGGGGAGCTGTTTTTT. Encoded protein: CSALPGQGGGGELFF.

This clonotype was seen a handful of times. The V call is TRBV11-1, the J call TRBJ2-5, with TRBD2 identical over 11 bases. Trimming at V came to 0 bases and at J to 5 bases, leaving 5 bases not matched to a gene. CDR3 length: 16 residues. The germline CDR1 and CDR2 sequences are SGHAT and FQDESV (reference sequence). The CDR3 bases are TGTGCCAGCAGCTTAGCGATAGCGGGAGGGGTGGAGACCCAGTACTTC. Translating gives CASSLAIAGGVETQYF. Supplemented by reference TRBV11-1 and TRBJ2-5, the full variable domain reads EAEVAQSPRYKITEKSQAVAFWCDPISGHATLYWYRQILGQGPELLVQFQDESVVDDSQLPKDRFSAERLKGVDSTLKIQPAELGDSAMYLCASSLAIAGGVETQYFGPGTRLLVL.

This clonotype was recorded a few times. The V and J genes are TRBV12-3 or TRBV12-4 and TRBJ2-7; D possibly corresponds to TRBD1 (6 bases). The CDR3 contains 12 residues. V lost 8 bases and J 6 bases, leaving 14 bases between the germline ends. Here the CDR3 reads CASGDRFSEQYF. In nucleotides, the CDR3 is TGTGCCAGCGGCGACAGGTTTAGCGAGCAGTACTTC.

The chain employs TRBV3-1 and TRBJ1-2; D uncertain. Trimming left V 1 base short and J 5 bases short, with 11 bases between. CDR1 and CDR2 (germline): LGHDT, YNNKEL (reference sequence). The CDR3 is made up of 14 amino acids. The CDR3 protein is CASSQVVQSYGYTF. The CDR3 coding sequence is TGTGCCAGCAGCCAAGTCGTACAGTCTTATGGCTACACCTTC. The variable domain in full, with the rest retrieved from reference TRBV3-1 and TRBJ1-2, is DTAVSQTPKYLVTQMGNDKSIKCEQNLGHDTMYWYKQDSKKFLKIMFSYNNKELIINETVPNRFSPKSPDKAHLNLHINSLELGDSAVYFCASSQVVQSYGYTFGSGTRLTVV.

This clonotype occurred many times. The chain recombines TRBV6-1 with TRBJ2-1; D might be TRBD2 (5 bases). Germline CDR1 reads MNHNS; CDR2 reads SASEGT. V was cut by 2 bases and J by 2 bases, with 10 bases left in between. The CDR3 has 15 residues. The CDR3 is CASSESAVTYNEQFF. In nucleotides, the CDR3 is TGTGCCAGCAGTGAATCAGCGGTTACCTACAATGAGCAGTTCTTC.

This clonotype has at least ten counts. J is TRBJ2-7 and V is TRBV20-1; no clear D gene. Germline V lookup: CDR1 DFQATT, CDR2 SNEGSKA (reference sequence). The length of the CDR3 is 13 residues. Trimming took off 8 bases at V and 3 bases at J, with 17 bases between the two ends. CDR3: CSRSKTGRYEQYF. As DNA, the CDR3 is TGCAGTCGATCCAAGACGGGTCGCTACGAGCAGTACTTC.

The chain couples TRBV9 to TRBJ2-1, with 13 bases identical to TRBD2. The trim removed 2 bases at V and 2 bases at J, leaving 4 bases unmatched. The CDR3 is made up of 17 amino acids. Per germline, CDR1 SGDLS and CDR2 YYNGEE. CDR3 DNA sequence: TGTGCCAGCAGCGTTACTAGCGGGGGGGCAGCCTACAATGAGCAGTTCTTC. Its protein product is CASSVTSGGAAYNEQFF. Drawing the rest from reference TRBV9 and TRBJ2-1, the complete variable domain is DSGVTQTPKHLITATGQRVTLRCSPRSGDLSVYWYQQSLDQGLQFLIQYYNGEERAKGNILERFSAQQFPDLHSELNLSSLELGDSALYFCASSVTSGGAAYNEQFFGPGTRLTVL.

The chain uses TRBV5-6 and TRBJ2-1; 7 bases line up with TRBD2. Germline V gene lookup returns CDR1 SGHDT and CDR2 YYEEEE. V lost 4 bases and J lost 12; bases outside the gene matches: 10. The CDR3 is 13 residues long. In nucleotides, the CDR3 is TGTGCCAGCAGCAACTTCAGGACTAGTGGGCAGTTCTTC. It yields the protein CASSNFRTSGQFF.

This clonotype was counted between two and nine times. J is TRBJ1-1 and V is TRBV7-9, with TRBD1 matching over 10 bases. The CDR3 is 16 amino acids. The J segment lost 3 bases and the V segment lost 6 bases, leaving 10 bases of the junction unmatched. CDR1 SEHNR and CDR2 FQNEAQ come from the germline V gene (reference sequence). Here the CDR3 reads CASRTGQGKGDTEAFF. DNA of the CDR3: TGTGCCAGCAGAACGGGACAGGGGAAAGGAGACACTGAAGCTTTCTTT.

The chain combines TRBV3-1 with TRBJ1-3, with D possibly TRBD1 on 5 matching bases. Germline V gene lookup returns CDR1 LGHDT and CDR2 YNNKEL (reference sequence). The germline V and J ends were trimmed by 0 bases and 3 bases, with 18 bases remaining between them. The CDR3 sequence is 18 residues long. The CDR3 region is CASSQDSGGTLSGNTIYF. The CDR3 DNA follows: TGTGCCAGCAGCCAAGATTCGGGGGGAACGTTGAGTGGAAACACCATATATTTT.

Ten or more counts support this clonotype. The rearrangement links TRBV4-1 to TRBJ1-1; a possible D gene is TRBD1 (6 bases). V was cut by 8 bases and J by 0 bases, with 13 bases left in between. There are 14 residues in the CDR3. Germline CDR1 is MGHRA and CDR2 is YSYEKL. CDR3 DNA sequence: TGCGCCAGCCGCGGGACACTTTTGAACACTGAAGCTTTCTTT. It specifies CASRGTLLNTEAFF.

With regard to this clonotype: A read error is possible here, since a much larger clone lies one base away. The V gene is TRBV5-1, the J gene TRBJ2-3; D perhaps matches TRBD2 (6 bases). The CDR3 extends over 15 amino acids. CDR1 is SGHRS and CDR2 is YFSETQ in the germline V gene. CDR3 nucleotide sequence: TGCGCCAGCGGCTTGGAGCGAATCGGGGGAGATACGCAGTATTTT. Translation: CASGLERIGGDTQYF.

This clonotype turned up a few times. The CDR3 DNA follows: TGTGCCAGCAGTCAAATACAGGGTTACGAGCAGTACTTC. Amino acid sequence: CASSQIQGYEQYF. The rearrangement joins TRBV12-3 or TRBV12-4 to TRBJ2-7, with a tentative D call TRBD1 (6 bases). The ends were cut back, 5 bases at V and 4 bases at J, with 12 bases in the middle. This CDR3 contains 13 residues.

This clonotype was counted between two and nine times. One end of the junction fails to match germline, which may point to a read error. J is TRBJ2-1 and V is TRBV4-2; D unresolved. The germline V gene has CDR1 LGHNA and CDR2 YNFKEQ. The CDR3 has 14 residues. The DNA for the CDR3 is TGTGCCAGCAGCCAAGATCACTCCGACAATGAGCAGTTCTTC. It is translated as CASSQDHSDNEQFF.